This entry describes one TCR beta chain. No antigen is known for it. PCR primers comprised 60 Vbeta and 13 Jbeta primers. Here immunoSEQ multiplex PCR was the method, and the copy in TCRdb shows in-frame clones only, minus some. Among under 150,000 clones, about 79% were seen once, and the ten largest hold over 3.5%. The sample comes from a study of cytomegalovirus exposure and HLA in healthy donors. Findings and limits, study-wide: Highly shared sequence variants in one cluster were likely a sequencing artifact.

CDR1 is SGHAT, CDR2 FQNNGV, per germline. The CDR3 consists of 14 residues. V shed 5 bases, J shed 5 bases, and the junction held 8 bases outside the gene matches. The chain carries TRBV11-2 and TRBJ2-7; 8 positions match TRBD2. The TCR originated in a man younger than 45 in good health and CMV-seropositive. The sequencing sample was made of PBMCs. The CDR3 region is CASSHSGSNNEQYF. In nucleotides, the CDR3 is TGTGCCAGCAGCCACAGCGGGAGTAACAACGAGCAGTACTTC.